This T cell receptor beta chain was documented in a study of T cell responses to AZD1222 COVID-19 vaccine. Per germline, CDR1 LGHDT and CDR2 YNNKEL (reference sequence). The CDR3 has 13 residues. V was clipped by 4 bases and J by 14 bases, with 15 bases between them. The data were produced by immunoSEQ multiplex PCR, yet TCRdb's version contains in-frame clones alone and is incomplete. This sample has 150,000 or so clones; just over 90% occur once, and the top ten carry approximately 2%. The rearrangement links TRBV3-1 (or the pseudogene TRBV3-2) to TRBJ1-6; possibly TRBD1 for D (5 bases). This TCR came from an adult in good health. The material was peripheral blood, obtained on day 0 of AZD1222 vaccination. Here the CDR3 DNA reads TGTGCCAGCAGCCTAGACAGCTGGGGGGCCCTCCACTTT. Residues: CASSLDSWGALHF.